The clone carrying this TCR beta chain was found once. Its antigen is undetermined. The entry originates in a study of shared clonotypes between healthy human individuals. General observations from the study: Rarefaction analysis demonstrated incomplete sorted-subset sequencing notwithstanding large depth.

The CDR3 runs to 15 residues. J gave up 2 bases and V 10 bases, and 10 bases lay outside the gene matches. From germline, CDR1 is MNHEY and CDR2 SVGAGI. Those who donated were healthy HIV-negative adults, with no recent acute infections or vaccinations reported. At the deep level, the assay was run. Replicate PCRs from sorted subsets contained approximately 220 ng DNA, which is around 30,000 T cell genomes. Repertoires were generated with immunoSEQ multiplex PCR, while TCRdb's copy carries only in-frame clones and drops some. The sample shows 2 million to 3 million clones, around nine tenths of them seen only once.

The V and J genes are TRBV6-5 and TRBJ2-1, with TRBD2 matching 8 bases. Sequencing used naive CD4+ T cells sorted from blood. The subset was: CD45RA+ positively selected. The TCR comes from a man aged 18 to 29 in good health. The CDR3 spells CATLKSGSPYNEQFF. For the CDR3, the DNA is TGTGCCACCCTAAAGAGCGGGAGTCCCTACAATGAGCAGTTCTTC.